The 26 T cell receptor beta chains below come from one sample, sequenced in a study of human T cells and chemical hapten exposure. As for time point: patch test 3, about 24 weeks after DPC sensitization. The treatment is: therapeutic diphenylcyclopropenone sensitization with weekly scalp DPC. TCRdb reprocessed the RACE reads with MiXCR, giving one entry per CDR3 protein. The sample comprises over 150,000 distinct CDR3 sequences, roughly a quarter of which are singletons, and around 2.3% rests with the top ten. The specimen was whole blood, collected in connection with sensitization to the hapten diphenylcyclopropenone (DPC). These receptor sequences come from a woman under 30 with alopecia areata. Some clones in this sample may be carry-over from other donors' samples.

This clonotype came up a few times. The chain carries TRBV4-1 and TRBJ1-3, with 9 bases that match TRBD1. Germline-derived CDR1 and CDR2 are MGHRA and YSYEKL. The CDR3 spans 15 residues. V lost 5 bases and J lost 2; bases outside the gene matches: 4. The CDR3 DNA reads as TGCGCCAGCAGCTTCGGGACAGGGACTGGAAACACCATATATTTT. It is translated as CASSFGTGTGNTIYF.

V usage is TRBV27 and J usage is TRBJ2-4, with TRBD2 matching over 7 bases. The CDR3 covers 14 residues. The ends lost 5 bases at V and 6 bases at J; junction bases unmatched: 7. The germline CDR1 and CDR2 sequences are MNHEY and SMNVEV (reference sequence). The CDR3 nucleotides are TGTGCCAGCAGTACTAGCGAGAGAGGAAACATTCAGTACTTC. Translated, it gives CASSTSERGNIQYF.

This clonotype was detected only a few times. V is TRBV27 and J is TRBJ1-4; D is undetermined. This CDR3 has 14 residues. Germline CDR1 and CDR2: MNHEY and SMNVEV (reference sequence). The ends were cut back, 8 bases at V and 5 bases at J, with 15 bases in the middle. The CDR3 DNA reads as TGTGCCAGCCGTCGAGTGGGAGTCAATGAAAAACTGTTTTTT. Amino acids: CASRRVGVNEKLFF.

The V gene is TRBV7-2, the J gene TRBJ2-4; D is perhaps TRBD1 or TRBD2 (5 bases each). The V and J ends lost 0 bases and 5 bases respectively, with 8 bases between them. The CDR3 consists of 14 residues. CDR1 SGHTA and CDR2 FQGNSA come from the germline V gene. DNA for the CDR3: TGTGCCAGCAGCTTAGCCAGGGAGCAAAACATTCAGTACTTC. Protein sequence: CASSLAREQNIQYF.

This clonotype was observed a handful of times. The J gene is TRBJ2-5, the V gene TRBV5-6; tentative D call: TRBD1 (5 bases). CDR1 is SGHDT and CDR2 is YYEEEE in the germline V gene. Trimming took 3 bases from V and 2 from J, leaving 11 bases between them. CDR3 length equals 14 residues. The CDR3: CASSYGHPQETQYF. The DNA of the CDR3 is TGTGCCAGCAGCTACGGACACCCTCAAGAGACCCAGTACTTC.

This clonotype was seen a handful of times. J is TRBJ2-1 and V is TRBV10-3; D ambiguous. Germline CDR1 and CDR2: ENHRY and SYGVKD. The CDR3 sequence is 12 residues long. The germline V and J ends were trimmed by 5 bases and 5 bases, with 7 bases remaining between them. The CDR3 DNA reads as TGTGCCATCAGTCTCGGAGACAATGAGCAGTTCTTC. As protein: CAISLGDNEQFF.

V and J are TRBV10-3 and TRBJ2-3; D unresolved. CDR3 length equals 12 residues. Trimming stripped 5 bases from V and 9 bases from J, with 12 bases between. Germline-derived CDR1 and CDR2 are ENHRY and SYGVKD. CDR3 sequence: CAISPQEYTQYF. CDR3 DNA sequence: TGTGCCATCAGTCCCCAGGAGTACACGCAGTATTTT.

This CDR3 is CASSLEGQGGSYEQYF. In DNA form, the CDR3 reads TGTGCCAGCAGCTTAGAGGGGCAGGGGGGATCCTACGAGCAGTACTTC. V gene TRBV7-9 combines with J gene TRBJ2-7, with a tentative D call TRBD1 (7 bases). CDR1 and CDR2 from the germline V gene are SEHNR and FQNEAQ (reference sequence). Trimming removed 1 base from V and 1 base from J, with 14 bases in between. The CDR3 runs 16 residues.

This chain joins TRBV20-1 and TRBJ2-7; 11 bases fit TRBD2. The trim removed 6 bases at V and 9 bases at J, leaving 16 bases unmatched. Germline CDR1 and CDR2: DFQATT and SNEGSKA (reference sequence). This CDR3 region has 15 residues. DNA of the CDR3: TGCAGTGCAAGCCCTAGCGGGAGGCCCCAGGTGGGGCAGTACTTC. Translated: CSASPSGRPQVGQYF.

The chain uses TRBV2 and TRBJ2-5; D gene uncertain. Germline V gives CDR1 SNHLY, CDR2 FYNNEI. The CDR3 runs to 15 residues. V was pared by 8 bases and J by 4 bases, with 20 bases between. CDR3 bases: TGTGCCAGCCAGAGGTTAACGGTTATCACAGAGACCCAGTACTTC. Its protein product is CASQRLTVITETQYF.

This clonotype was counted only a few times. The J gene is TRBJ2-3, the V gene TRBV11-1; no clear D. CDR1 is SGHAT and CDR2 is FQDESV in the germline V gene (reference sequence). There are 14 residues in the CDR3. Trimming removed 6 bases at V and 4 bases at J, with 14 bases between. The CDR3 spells CASRPPAVSDTQYF. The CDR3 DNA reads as TGTGCCAGCAGGCCCCCGGCGGTTTCAGATACGCAGTATTTT.

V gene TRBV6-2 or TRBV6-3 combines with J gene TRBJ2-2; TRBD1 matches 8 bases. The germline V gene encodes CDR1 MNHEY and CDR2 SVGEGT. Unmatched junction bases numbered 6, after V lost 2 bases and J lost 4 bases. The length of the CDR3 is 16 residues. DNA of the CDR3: TGTGCCAGCAGTTACCCGGACAGGGTAATCACCGGGGAGCTGTTTTTT. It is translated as CASSYPDRVITGELFF.

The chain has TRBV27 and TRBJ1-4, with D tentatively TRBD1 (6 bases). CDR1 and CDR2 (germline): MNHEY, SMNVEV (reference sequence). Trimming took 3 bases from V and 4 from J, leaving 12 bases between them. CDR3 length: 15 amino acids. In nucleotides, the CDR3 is TGTGCCAGCAGTTTTGGAGGGGGTGGTAATGAAAAACTGTTTTTT. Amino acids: CASSFGGGGNEKLFF.

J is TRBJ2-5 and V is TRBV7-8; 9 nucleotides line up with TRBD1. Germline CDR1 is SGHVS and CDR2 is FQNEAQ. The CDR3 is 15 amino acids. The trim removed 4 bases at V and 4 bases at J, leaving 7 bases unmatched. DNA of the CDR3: TGTGCCAGCAGCTCCCCGGGACAGGGTAGAGAGACCCAGTACTTC. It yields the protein CASSSPGQGRETQYF.

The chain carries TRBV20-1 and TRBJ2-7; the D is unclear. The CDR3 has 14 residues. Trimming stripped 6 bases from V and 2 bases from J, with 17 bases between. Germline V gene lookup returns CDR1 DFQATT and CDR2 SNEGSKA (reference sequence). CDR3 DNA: TGCAGTGCGACAAGGGCAGGAACAACCTACGAGCAGTACTTC. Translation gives CSATRAGTTYEQYF.

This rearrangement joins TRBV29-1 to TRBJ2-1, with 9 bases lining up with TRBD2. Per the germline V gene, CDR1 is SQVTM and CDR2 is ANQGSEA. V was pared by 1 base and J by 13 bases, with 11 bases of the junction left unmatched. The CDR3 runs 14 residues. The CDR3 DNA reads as TGCAGCGTTGAAGTCCTGGTGGTAGCGGGGGACCAGTTCTTC. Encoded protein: CSVEVLVVAGDQFF.

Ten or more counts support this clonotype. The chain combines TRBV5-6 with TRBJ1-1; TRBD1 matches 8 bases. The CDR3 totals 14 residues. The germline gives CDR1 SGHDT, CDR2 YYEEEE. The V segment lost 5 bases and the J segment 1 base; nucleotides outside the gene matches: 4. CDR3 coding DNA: TGTGCCAGCAGGGACAGGGCCTCGAACACTGAAGCTTTCTTT. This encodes CASRDRASNTEAFF. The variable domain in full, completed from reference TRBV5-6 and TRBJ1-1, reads DAGVTQSPTHLIKTRGQQVTLRCSPKSGHDTVSWYQQALGQGPQFIFQYYEEEERQRGNFPDRFSGHQFPNYSSELNVNALLLGDSALYLCASRDRASNTEAFFGQGTRLTVV.

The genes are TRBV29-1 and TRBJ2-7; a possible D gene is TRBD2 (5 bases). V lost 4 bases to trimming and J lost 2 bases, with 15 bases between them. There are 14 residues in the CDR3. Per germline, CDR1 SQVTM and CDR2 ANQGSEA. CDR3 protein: CSVVPGHGAYEQYF. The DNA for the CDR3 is TGCAGCGTTGTACCAGGTCACGGGGCCTACGAGCAGTACTTC.

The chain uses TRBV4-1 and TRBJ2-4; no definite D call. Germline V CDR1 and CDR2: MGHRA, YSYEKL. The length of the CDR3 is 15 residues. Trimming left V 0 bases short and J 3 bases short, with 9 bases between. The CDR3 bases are TGCGCCAGCAGCCAAGAGGGCCCTGGCAAAAACATTCAGTACTTC. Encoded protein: CASSQEGPGKNIQYF.

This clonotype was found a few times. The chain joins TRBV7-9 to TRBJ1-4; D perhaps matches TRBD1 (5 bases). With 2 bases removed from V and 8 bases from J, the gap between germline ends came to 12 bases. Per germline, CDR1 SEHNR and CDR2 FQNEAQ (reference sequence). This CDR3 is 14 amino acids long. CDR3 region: CASSLIQGGEKLFF. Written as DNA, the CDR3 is TGTGCCAGCAGCTTAATCCAGGGCGGGGAAAAACTGTTTTTT.

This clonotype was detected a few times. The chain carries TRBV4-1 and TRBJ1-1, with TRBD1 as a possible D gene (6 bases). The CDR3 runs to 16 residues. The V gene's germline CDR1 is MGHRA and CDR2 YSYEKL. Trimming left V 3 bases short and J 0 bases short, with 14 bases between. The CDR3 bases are TGCGCCAGCAGCCAGACCTGGACAGTATTGAACACTGAAGCTTTCTTT. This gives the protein CASSQTWTVLNTEAFF.

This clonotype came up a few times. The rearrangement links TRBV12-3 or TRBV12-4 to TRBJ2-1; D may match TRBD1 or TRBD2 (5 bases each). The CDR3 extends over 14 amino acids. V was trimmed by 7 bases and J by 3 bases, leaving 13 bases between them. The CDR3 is CASTPGPVYNEQFF. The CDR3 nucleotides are TGTGCCAGCACTCCGGGACCAGTCTACAATGAGCAGTTCTTC.

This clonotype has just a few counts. The CDR3 nucleotides read TGCAGCGTCATGGGTCCCAAAGGCAACACTGAAGCTTTCTTT. This translates into CSVMGPKGNTEAFF. The chain is built from TRBV29-1 and TRBJ1-1, with D unresolved. Germline V gene data show CDR1 as SQVTM and CDR2 as ANQGSEA. The CDR3 has 14 residues. V lost 6 bases to trimming and J lost 2 bases, with 16 bases between them.

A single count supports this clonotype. The CDR3 sequence is CASSLLSTTDTQYF. CDR3 in DNA: TGTGCCAGCAGCTTATTGTCCACCACAGATACGCAGTATTTT. The rearrangement uses TRBV11-3 and TRBJ2-3; unclear D gene. Germline CDR1 and CDR2: SGHNT and YENEEA. The CDR3 spans 14 residues. The ends were cut back, 2 bases at V and 2 bases at J, with 8 bases in the middle.

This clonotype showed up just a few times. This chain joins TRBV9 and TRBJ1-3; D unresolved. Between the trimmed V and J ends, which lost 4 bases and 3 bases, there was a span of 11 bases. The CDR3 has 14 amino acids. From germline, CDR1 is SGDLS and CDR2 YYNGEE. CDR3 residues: CASSPTDGGNTIYF. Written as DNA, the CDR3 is TGTGCCAGCAGCCCCACGGACGGTGGAAACACCATATATTTT.

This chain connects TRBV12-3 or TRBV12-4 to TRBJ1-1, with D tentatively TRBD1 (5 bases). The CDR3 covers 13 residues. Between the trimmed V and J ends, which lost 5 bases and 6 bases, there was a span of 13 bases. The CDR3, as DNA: TGTGCCAGCAGTGAAGGGGCCTGGTCTGAAGCTTTCTTT. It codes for CASSEGAWSEAFF.